These T cell receptor beta chains were read from a single sample in a study of OX40 agonist ivuxolimab in advanced cancers. Sequencing used immunoSEQ multiplex PCR; TCRdb keeps in-frame clones, though not all of them. The sample consists of roughly 93,000 clones, around 80% of them appearing once. Sequenced material: CD4+ or CD8+ T cells sorted from blood, taken in a trial of the OX40 agonist ivuxolimab. The receptors were sampled from an adult with an advanced solid tumor such as melanoma, head and neck, liver or kidney cancer. Both conserved end residues are part of each CDR3. D genes are given only for firm matches. Size is omitted from some rows. Given values are once, few, many or a class for expanded clones.

D: -; V: TRBV4-1; J: TRBJ1-3; size: -; DNA: TGCGCCAGCAGCCAAGAGCCAGCCGTCTCTGGAAACACCATATATTTT; CDR3: CASSQEPAVSGNTIYF
D: TRBD1; V: TRBV4-1; J: TRBJ1-2; size: -; DNA: TGCGCCAGCAGCCAAGAGGCACAGGGGGCTTACTATGGCTACACCTTC; CDR3: CASSQEAQGAYYGYTF
D: TRBD1; V: TRBV18; J: TRBJ2-7; size: -; DNA: TGTGCCAGCTCCCACCTTACAGGGGGCCTCTACGAGCAGTACTTC; CDR3: CASSHLTGGLYEQYF
D: -; V: TRBV6-5; J: TRBJ2-5; size: -; DNA: TGTGCCAGCAGTGACCCCGGGGTTGTCGGGACCCAGTACTTC; CDR3: CASSDPGVVGTQYF
D: -; V: TRBV19; J: TRBJ1-2; size: -; DNA: TGTGCCAGTAGTCAGCAGGGTTCCGGCTACACCTTC; CDR3: CASSQQGSGYTF
D: -; V: TRBV6-6; J: TRBJ1-5; size: -; DNA: TGTGCCAGCCGCGGGACCGACGATCAGCCCCAGCATTTT; CDR3: CASRGTDDQPQHF
D: -; V: TRBV9; J: TRBJ1-1; size: few; DNA: TGTGCCAGCAGCGTAGGGGGTTCAGCACGTGAAGCTTTCTTT; CDR3: CASSVGGSAREAFF
D: -; V: TRBV5-1; J: TRBJ2-7; size: -; DNA: TGCGCCAGCAGCCCGGATTGGGAGCAGTACTTC; CDR3: CASSPDWEQYF
D: TRBD2; V: TRBV5-1; J: TRBJ2-1; size: -; DNA: TGCGCCAGCAGCCCTGGACTAGCGGCCAATGAGCAGTTCTTC; CDR3: CASSPGLAANEQFF
D: -; V: TRBV6-1; J: TRBJ1-5; size: -; DNA: TGTGCCAGCAGTGACCCAGACAGAAATCAGCCCCAGCATTTT; CDR3: CASSDPDRNQPQHF
D: TRBD2; V: TRBV9; J: TRBJ2-7; size: -; DNA: TGTGCCAGCAGCGTAGGGATCCCAGGGGAGCGGGAGGTTTACGAGCAGTACTTC; CDR3: CASSVGIPGEREVYEQYF
D: -; V: TRBV30; J: TRBJ1-2; size: -; DNA: TGTGCCTGGAGTTATGGCTACACCTTC; CDR3: CAWSYGYTF
D: -; V: TRBV5-1; J: TRBJ2-1; size: -; DNA: TGCGCCAGCAGCTTGTTACCGCGGTTTGGGTTGGAGCAGTTCTTC; CDR3: CASSLLPRFGLEQFF
D: TRBD1; V: TRBV7-2; J: TRBJ1-5; size: -; DNA: TGTGCCAGCAGCTTAGCTGGGACAGGGAACAATCAGCCCCAGCATTTT; CDR3: CASSLAGTGNNQPQHF
D: -; V: TRBV7-9; J: TRBJ1-1; size: -; DNA: TGTGCCAGCAGCCTCATGACAGAGAACACTGAAGCTTTCTTT; CDR3: CASSLMTENTEAFF
D: -; V: TRBV6-6; J: TRBJ1-1; size: few; DNA: TGTGCCAGCAGTTCTACAGGTGAAGCTTTCTTT; CDR3: CASSSTGEAFF
D: -; V: TRBV9; J: TRBJ2-7; size: -; DNA: TGTGCCAGCAGCCCAGTCGAGGGGGTTGGGGAGCAGTACTTC; CDR3: CASSPVEGVGEQYF
D: -; V: TRBV6-1; J: TRBJ2-1; size: once; DNA: TGTGCCAGCAGTGATTTACAGGCTTACAATGAGCAGTTCTTC; CDR3: CASSDLQAYNEQFF
D: -; V: TRBV18; J: TRBJ2-3; size: -; DNA: TGTGCCAGCTCACCAGGGACGGGGGGCCGGGATACGCAGTATTTT; CDR3: CASSPGTGGRDTQYF
D: -; V: TRBV10-2; J: TRBJ2-1; size: -; DNA: TGCGCCAGCAGTGACCCGCCCGAGGGCTACAATGAGCAGTTCTTC; CDR3: CASSDPPEGYNEQFF
D: TRBD1; V: TRBV10-2; J: TRBJ1-6; size: -; DNA: TGCGCCAGCAGTGGGAAGACAGGGGGATTAGGTAATTCACCCCTCCACTTT; CDR3: CASSGKTGGLGNSPLHF